This T cell receptor beta chain was captured in a study of CD8 T cells in ankylosing spondylitis. General study results and limits: For ankylosing spondylitis blood, a TCR beta motif of seven to nine highly homologous variants appeared characteristic.

Germline loops: CDR1 SGDLS, CDR2 YYNGEE. This CDR3 comprises 13 residues. Trimming cost V 0 bases and J 3 bases, with 4 bases left between them. This clonotype was observed at least ten times. Its antigen is still unknown. Quantitative barcoded 5'-RACE was used to prepare TCR beta libraries. TCRdb called the 5' RACE reads again in MiXCR, with one record for every CDR3 protein. The data contain some 25,000 distinct CDR3 sequences, 2% to 3% of them seen just once; the ten biggest clones take up approximately 7.6%. Sequencing was done on a sample of blood, either unsorted or a sorted T cell fraction (not recorded which). J is TRBJ1-5 and V is TRBV9, with unresolved D. This sequence originates from a female donor with ankylosing spondylitis or in good health (not recorded which). CDR3 nucleotide sequence: TGTGCCAGCAGCGTAGGGGTCAATCAGCCCCAGCATTTT. Its protein product is CASSVGVNQPQHF.